This T cell receptor (beta chain) was observed in a study of beta chain features in type 1 diabetes. Study-level background: Healthy donors and patients had similar age, gender and cell yields. In all, about 110 million sorted cells from all samples were analyzed. Study results and caveats: Here, the possible influence of HLA type (on TCRB rearrangement) remained unresolved.

Turning to this clone: Its antigen is as yet unknown.

The investigators reverse transcribed all of the isolated RNA, so they sequenced expressed TCRB transcripts. Assay used: immunoSEQ multiplex PCR; TCRdb lists only in-frame clones, some missing. The repertoire holds under 95,000 clones, with 30% to 35% as singletons. The clonotype originates from a young woman in good health. Sequenced sample: stem cell memory CD4+ T cells from blood.

The DNA of the CDR3 is TGTGCCTGGACCCCCGGCGGGCCAACTAATGAAAAACTGTTTTTT. It is translated as CAWTPGGPTNEKLFF. V and J are TRBV30 and TRBJ1-4; D unclear. Germline assignment: CDR1 GTSNPN and CDR2 SVGIG (reference sequence). Deletions cut 4 bases from V and 0 bases from J, with 12 bases between. The CDR3 contains 15 residues.